One and the same sample provided the 2 T cell receptor beta chains below, sequenced in a study of spatial heterogeneity in lung cancer. Study outcomes and limitations: Tumor mutation counts were tracked by expanded intratumoral alpha and beta TCR counts.

These receptors are not linked to any known antigen. TCRdb used MiXCR to reprocess the 5' RACE reads, holding one entry per CDR3 protein. The profile covers roughly 19,000 distinct CDR3 sequences, with roughly 15% appearing a single time and more than 30% taken by the ten largest. Indicated time point: sample taken at primary tumor resection. This specimen consisted of lung tumor tissue, obtained at surgery. Source of these receptors: a female donor with early-stage non-small cell lung cancer.

The gene calls are TRBV10-2 and TRBJ2-1, with 9 bases matching TRBD1. The CDR3 length is 15 residues. Per germline, CDR1 WSHSY and CDR2 SAAADI. The V gene end was trimmed by 0 bases and the J gene end by 4 bases; junction bases not matched to a gene: 1. The CDR3 nucleotides read TGCGCCAGCAGTGAGTCAGGACAGGGGTACAATGAGCAGTTCTTC. This translates into CASSESGQGYNEQFF.

This clonotype has a count of ten or more. This chain connects TRBV24-1 to TRBJ2-1, with D possibly matching TRBD2 (5 bases). The germline V gene encodes CDR1 KGHDR and CDR2 SFDVKD. Trimming cost V 0 bases and J 0 bases, with 8 bases left between them. This CDR3 has 16 amino acids. The DNA for the CDR3 is TGTGCCACCAGTGATTTGGAGGGAGACTCCTACAATGAGCAGTTCTTC. It specifies CATSDLEGDSYNEQFF.